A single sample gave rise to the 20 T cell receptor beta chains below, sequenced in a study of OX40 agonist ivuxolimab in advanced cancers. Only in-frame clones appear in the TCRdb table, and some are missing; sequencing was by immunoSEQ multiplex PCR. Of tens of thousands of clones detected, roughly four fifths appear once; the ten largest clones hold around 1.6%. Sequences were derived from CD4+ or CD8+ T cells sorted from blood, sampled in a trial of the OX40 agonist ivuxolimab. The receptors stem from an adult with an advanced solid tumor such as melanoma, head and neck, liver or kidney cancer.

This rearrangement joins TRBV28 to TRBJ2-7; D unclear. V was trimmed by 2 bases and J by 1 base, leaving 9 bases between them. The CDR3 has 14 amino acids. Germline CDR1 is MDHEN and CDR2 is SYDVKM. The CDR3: CASSLDSRSYEQYF. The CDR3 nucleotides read TGTGCCAGCAGTTTAGATTCCAGATCCTACGAGCAGTACTTC.

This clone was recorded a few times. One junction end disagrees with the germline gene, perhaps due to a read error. The CDR3 spells CASSLIGLAEPQYF. CDR3 coding DNA: TGTGCCAGCAGCTTAATCGGGCTAGCAGAGCCCCAGTACTTC. This chain uses TRBV7-2 with TRBJ2-5; possibly TRBD2 for D (5 bases). CDR3 length equals 14 residues. Per germline, CDR1 SGHTA and CDR2 FQGNSA.

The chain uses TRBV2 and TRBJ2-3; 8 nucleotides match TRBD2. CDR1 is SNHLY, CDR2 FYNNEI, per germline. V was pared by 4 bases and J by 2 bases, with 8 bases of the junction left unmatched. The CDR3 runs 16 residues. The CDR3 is CASSAFSGTSTDTQYF. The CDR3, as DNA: TGTGCCAGCAGTGCGTTTAGCGGGACCTCCACAGATACGCAGTATTTT.

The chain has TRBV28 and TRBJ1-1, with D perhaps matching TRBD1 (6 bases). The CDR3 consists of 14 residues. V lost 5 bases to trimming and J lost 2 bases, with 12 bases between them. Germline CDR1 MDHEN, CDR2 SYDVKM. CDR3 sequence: CASSHRERNTEAFF. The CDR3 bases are TGTGCCAGCAGTCACAGGGAAAGAAACACTGAAGCTTTCTTT.

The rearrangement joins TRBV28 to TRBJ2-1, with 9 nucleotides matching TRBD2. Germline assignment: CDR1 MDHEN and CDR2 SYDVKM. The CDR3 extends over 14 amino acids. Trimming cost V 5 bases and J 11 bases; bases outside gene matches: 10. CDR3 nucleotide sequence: TGTGCCAGCAGTCTTAGCGGGAGTTTGGTCAAGCAGTTCTTC. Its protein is CASSLSGSLVKQFF.

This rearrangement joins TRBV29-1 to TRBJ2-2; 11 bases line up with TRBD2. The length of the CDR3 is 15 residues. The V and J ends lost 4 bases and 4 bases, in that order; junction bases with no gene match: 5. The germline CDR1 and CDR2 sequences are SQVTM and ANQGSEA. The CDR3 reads CSVVLAGGPTGELFF. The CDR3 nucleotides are TGCAGCGTTGTTTTAGCGGGAGGGCCCACCGGGGAGCTGTTTTTT.

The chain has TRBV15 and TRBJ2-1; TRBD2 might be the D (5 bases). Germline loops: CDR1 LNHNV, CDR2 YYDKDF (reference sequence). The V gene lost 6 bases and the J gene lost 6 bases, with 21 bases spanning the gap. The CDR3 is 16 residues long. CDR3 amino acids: CATSLYSAEKGNEQFF. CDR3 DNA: TGTGCCACCAGTCTTTATTCAGCGGAGAAGGGCAATGAGCAGTTCTTC.

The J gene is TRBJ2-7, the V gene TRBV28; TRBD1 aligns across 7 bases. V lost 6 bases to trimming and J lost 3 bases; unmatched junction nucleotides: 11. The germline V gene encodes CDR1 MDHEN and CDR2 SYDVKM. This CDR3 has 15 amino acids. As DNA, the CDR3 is TGTGCCAGCAGCAGCGGACAGGTAATAATCTACGAGCAGTACTTC. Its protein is CASSSGQVIIYEQYF.

CDR3 loop: CASSPTGPGQITGELFF. The DNA for the CDR3 is TGTGCCAGCTCTCCGACAGGGCCGGGACAGATAACCGGGGAGCTGTTTTTT. This sequence joins TRBV18 and TRBJ2-2, with 7 bases identical to TRBD1. The germline CDR1 and CDR2 sequences are KGHSH and LQKENI. CDR3 length equals 17 residues. With V trimmed by 6 bases and J by 5 bases, 15 bases remained unmatched.

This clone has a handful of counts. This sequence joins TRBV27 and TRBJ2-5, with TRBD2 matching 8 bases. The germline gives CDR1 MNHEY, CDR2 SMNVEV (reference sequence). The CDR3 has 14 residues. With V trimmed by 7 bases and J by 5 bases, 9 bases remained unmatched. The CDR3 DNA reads TGTGCCAGCAAGGCGGGAGGTTCTGACGAGACCCAGTACTTC. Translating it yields CASKAGGSDETQYF.

The CDR3 nucleotides read TGTGCCAGCAGCTTACCAAGTTACAATGAGCAGTTCTTC. Residues: CASSLPSYNEQFF. The chain has TRBV7-9 and TRBJ2-1; D not resolved. This CDR3 comprises 13 residues. CDR1 is SEHNR and CDR2 is FQNEAQ in the germline V gene (reference sequence). V lost 2 bases and J lost 4, with 6 bases in between. Looking up the rest from reference TRBV7-9 and TRBJ2-1 gives the full variable domain: DTGVSQNPRHKITKRGQNVTFRCDPISEHNRLYWYRQTLGQGPEFLTYFQNEAQLEKSRLLSDRFSAERPKGSFSTLEIQRTEQGDSAMYLCASSLPSYNEQFFGPGTRLTVL.

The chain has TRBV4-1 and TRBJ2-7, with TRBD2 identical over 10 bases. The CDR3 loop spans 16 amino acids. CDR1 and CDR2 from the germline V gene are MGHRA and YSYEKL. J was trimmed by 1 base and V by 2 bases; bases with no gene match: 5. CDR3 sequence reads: CASSQSGTSVSYEQYF. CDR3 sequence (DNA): TGCGCCAGCAGCCAATCCGGGACTAGCGTTTCCTACGAGCAGTACTTC.

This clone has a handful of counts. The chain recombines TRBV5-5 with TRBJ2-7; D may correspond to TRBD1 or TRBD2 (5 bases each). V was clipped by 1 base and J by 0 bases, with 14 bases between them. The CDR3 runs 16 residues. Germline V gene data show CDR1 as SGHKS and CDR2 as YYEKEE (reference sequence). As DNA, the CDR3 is TGTGCCAGCAGCTTGTACGGGACGCATGACTCCTACGAGCAGTACTTC. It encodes CASSLYGTHDSYEQYF.

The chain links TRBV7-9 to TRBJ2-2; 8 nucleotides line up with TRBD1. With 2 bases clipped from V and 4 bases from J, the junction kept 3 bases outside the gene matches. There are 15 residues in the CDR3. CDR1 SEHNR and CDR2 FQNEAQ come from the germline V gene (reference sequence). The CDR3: CASSLSGGITGELFF. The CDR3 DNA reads TGTGCCAGCAGCTTATCAGGGGGCATCACCGGGGAGCTGTTTTTT.

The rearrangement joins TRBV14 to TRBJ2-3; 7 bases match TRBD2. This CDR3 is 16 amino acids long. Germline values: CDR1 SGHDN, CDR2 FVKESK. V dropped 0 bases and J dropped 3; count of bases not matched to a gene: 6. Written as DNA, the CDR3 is TGTGCCAGCAGCCAAGAATCGGGGGGTTGGACAGATACGCAGTATTTT. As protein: CASSQESGGWTDTQYF.

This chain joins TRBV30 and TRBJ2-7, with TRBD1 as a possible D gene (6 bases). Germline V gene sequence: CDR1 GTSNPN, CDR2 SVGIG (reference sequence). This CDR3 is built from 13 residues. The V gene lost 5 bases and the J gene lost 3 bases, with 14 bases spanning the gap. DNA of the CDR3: TGTGCCTGGTCGTCGGACAGAAGCTACGAGCAGTACTTC. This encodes CAWSSDRSYEQYF.

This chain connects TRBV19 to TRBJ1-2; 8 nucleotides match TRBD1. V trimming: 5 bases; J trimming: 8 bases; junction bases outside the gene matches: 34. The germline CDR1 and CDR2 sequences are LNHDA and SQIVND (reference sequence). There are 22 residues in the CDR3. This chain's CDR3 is CASSHPEPTGQAAFRDLGGYTF. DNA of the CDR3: TGTGCCAGTAGTCACCCCGAGCCTACGGGACAGGCTGCCTTTCGGGATCTGGGAGGCTACACCTTC.

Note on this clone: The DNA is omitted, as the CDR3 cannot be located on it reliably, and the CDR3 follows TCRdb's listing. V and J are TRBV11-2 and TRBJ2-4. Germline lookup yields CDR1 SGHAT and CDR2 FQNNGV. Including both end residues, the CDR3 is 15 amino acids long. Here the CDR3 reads CASSLSGQGGNIQYF.

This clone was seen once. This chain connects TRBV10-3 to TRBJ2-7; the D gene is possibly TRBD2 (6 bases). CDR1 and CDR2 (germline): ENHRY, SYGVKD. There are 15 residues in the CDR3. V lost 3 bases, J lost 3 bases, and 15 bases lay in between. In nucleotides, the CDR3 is TGTGCCATCAGTGATTCCCATAGCGGAATCTACGAGCAGTACTTC. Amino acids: CAISDSHSGIYEQYF.

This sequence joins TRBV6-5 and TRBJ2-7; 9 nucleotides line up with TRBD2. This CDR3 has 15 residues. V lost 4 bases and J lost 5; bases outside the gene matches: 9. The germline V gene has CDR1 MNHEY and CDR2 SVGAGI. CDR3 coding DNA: TGTGCCAGCAGTTCACAAGCGGGAGGAGCCCACGAGCAGTACTTC. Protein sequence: CASSSQAGGAHEQYF.